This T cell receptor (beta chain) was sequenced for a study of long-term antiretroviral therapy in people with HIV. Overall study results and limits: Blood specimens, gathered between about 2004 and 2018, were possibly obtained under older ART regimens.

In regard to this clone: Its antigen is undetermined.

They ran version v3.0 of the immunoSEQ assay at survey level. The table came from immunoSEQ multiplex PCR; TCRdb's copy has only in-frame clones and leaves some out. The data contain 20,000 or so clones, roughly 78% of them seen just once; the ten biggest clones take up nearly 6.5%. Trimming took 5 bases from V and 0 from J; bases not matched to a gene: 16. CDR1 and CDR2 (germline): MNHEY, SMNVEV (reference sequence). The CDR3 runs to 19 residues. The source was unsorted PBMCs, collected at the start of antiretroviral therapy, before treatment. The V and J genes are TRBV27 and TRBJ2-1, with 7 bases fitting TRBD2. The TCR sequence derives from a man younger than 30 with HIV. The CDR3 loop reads CASSLTGWAGEPSYNEQFF. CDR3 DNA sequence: TGTGCCAGCAGTCTAACCGGTTGGGCGGGAGAACCCTCCTACAATGAGCAGTTCTTC.